The 14 T cell receptor beta chains below were found in one sample sequenced in a study of cytomegalovirus exposure and HLA in healthy donors (dated by TCRdb to the late 2010s). The library was built by means of the immunoSEQ multiplex PCR assay. For the multiplex PCR, a mixture combining 60 forward primers for TCR Vbeta segments and 13 reverse primers for TCR Jbeta segments was used. Not all clones reach the TCRdb copy of this immuneACCESS table, which keeps in-frame sequences only. Checked studies attribute under half of the gap to unresolved V genes and leave the rest unexplained. The sample yields 100,000 to 150,000 clones; about 78% were counted once. The ten most abundant clones make up approximately 2.6% of the sample. Input material: PBMCs. These receptor sequences come from a human donor in good health.

This rearrangement joins TRBV7-2 to TRBJ2-7; 9 bases align to TRBD2. CDR1 SGHTA and CDR2 FQGNSA come from the germline V gene. Unmatched junction bases numbered 6, after V lost 2 bases and J lost 4 bases. This CDR3 contains 15 residues. CDR3 nucleotides: TGTGCCAGCAGCTTACCGGGTAGCGGGAGTTACGAGCAGTACTTC. The encoded protein is CASSLPGSGSYEQYF.

This clone has a handful of counts. This chain connects TRBV7-6 to TRBJ2-7; TRBD1 matches 11 bases. In germline, CDR1 is SGHVS, CDR2 FNYEAQ. CDR3 length: 16 amino acids. The V and J ends lost 2 bases and 5 bases, in that order; junction bases with no gene match: 8. CDR3 loop: CASSLFLGQGVDEQYF. The CDR3 coding sequence is TGTGCCAGCAGCTTATTCTTGGGACAGGGGGTCGACGAGCAGTACTTC.

The chain links TRBV5-6 to TRBJ2-7; the D gene is possibly TRBD1 (5 bases). With 2 bases removed from V and 1 base from J, the gap between germline ends came to 10 bases. The CDR3 loop spans 14 amino acids. The germline gives CDR1 SGHDT, CDR2 YYEEEE. In DNA form, the CDR3 reads TGTGCCAGCAGCTTCAATCCAGGGTCCTACGAGCAGTACTTC. Amino acid sequence: CASSFNPGSYEQYF.

V is TRBV5-4 and J is TRBJ2-5; D is unresolved. Per germline, CDR1 SGHNT and CDR2 YYREEE (reference sequence). This CDR3 has 12 residues. V lost 3 bases and J 5 bases, leaving 8 bases between the germline ends. The CDR3 nucleotides are TGTGCCAGCAGCTCTTATTCGGAGACCCAGTACTTC. Its protein is CASSSYSETQYF.

V is TRBV6-6 and J is TRBJ1-4; TRBD1 aligns across 7 bases. CDR1 MNHNY and CDR2 SVGAGI come from the germline V gene (reference sequence). The CDR3 extends over 15 amino acids. V shed 2 bases, J shed 3 bases, and the junction held 3 bases outside the gene matches. DNA for the CDR3: TGTGCCAGCAGTTACAGGGGGCTCCCTAATGAAAAACTGTTTTTT. Translation: CASSYRGLPNEKLFF.

This clone appeared a few times. The rearrangement joins TRBV5-4 to TRBJ2-5; tentatively, D is TRBD2 (6 bases). V was clipped by 0 bases and J by 3 bases, with 21 bases between them. The CDR3 totals 18 residues. Looked up from germline, CDR1 is SGHNT and CDR2 is YYREEE (reference sequence). CDR3 sequence (DNA): TGTGCCAGCAGCTTGGGGGCTAGTAGTGGGGGGACCAAAGAGACCCAGTACTTC. This gives the protein CASSLGASSGGTKETQYF. Complete variable domain (other parts from reference TRBV5-4 and TRBJ2-5): ETGVTQSPTHLIKTRGQQVTLRCSSQSGHNTVSWYQQALGQGPQFIFQYYREEENGRGNFPPRFSGLQFPNYSSELNVNALELDDSALYLCASSLGASSGGTKETQYFGPGTRLLVL.

The V gene is TRBV2, the J gene TRBJ1-1; no clear D. Germline values: CDR1 SNHLY, CDR2 FYNNEI. The CDR3 is 14 residues long. V was cut by 4 bases and J by 5 bases, with 14 bases left in between. CDR3 bases: TGTGCCAGCAGTGTGTCCCAGGTTCGGACTGAAGCTTTCTTT. Amino acid sequence: CASSVSQVRTEAFF.

The chain carries TRBV25-1 and TRBJ2-2; 11 bases fit TRBD2. The CDR3 runs 15 residues. Germline CDR1 and CDR2: MGHDK and SYGVNS. V trimming: 8 bases; J trimming: 4 bases; junction bases outside the gene matches: 6. CDR3 nucleotide sequence: TGTGCCAGCGGACGGACTAGCGGGTTCACCGGGGAGCTGTTTTTT. Its translation: CASGRTSGFTGELFF.

The V gene is TRBV5-4, the J gene TRBJ2-1, with 10 nucleotides matching TRBD2. CDR3 size: 15 residues. The trim removed 7 bases at V and 6 bases at J, leaving 10 bases unmatched. Germline loops: CDR1 SGHNT, CDR2 YYREEE (reference sequence). This chain's CDR3 is CASFQSGGARNEQFF. The CDR3 region has the DNA TGTGCCAGCTTCCAGAGCGGGGGGGCCCGCAATGAGCAGTTCTTC. Supplemented by reference TRBV5-4 and TRBJ2-1, the full variable domain reads ETGVTQSPTHLIKTRGQQVTLRCSSQSGHNTVSWYQQALGQGPQFIFQYYREEENGRGNFPPRFSGLQFPNYSSELNVNALELDDSALYLCASFQSGGARNEQFFGPGTRLTVL.

The rearrangement links TRBV30 to TRBJ1-4; TRBD1 agrees at 11 bases. The CDR3 is 15 residues long. Germline V lookup: CDR1 GTSNPN, CDR2 SVGIG (reference sequence). V shed 0 bases and J 10 bases; nucleotides not matched to a gene: 7. The CDR3 loop is CAWSVLRGQGGKLFF. The CDR3, as DNA: TGTGCCTGGAGTGTACTTCGGGGACAGGGGGGAAAACTGTTTTTT.

V gene TRBV7-9 combines with J gene TRBJ1-1; D may be TRBD1 (6 bases). Germline CDR1 and CDR2: SEHNR and FQNEAQ (reference sequence). The V end was cut by 1 base, the J end by 4 bases, with 10 bases between. The CDR3 totals 14 residues. DNA for the CDR3: TGTGCCAGCAGCTTAGAATACAGGGCCACTGAAGCTTTCTTT. It is translated as CASSLEYRATEAFF. The complete variable domain, with remaining parts taken from reference TRBV7-9 and TRBJ1-1, reads DTGVSQNPRHKITKRGQNVTFRCDPISEHNRLYWYRQTLGQGPEFLTYFQNEAQLEKSRLLSDRFSAERPKGSFSTLEIQRTEQGDSAMYLCASSLEYRATEAFFGQGTRLTVV.

The sample holds a few counts of this clone. V is TRBV6-5 and J is TRBJ2-6; D remains ambiguous. V lost 6 bases to trimming and J lost 1 base, with 10 bases between them. The germline CDR1 and CDR2 sequences are MNHEY and SVGAGI. CDR3 size: 15 residues. The CDR3 reads CASRKEWSGANVLTF. CDR3 coding DNA: TGTGCCAGCAGGAAGGAGTGGTCTGGGGCCAACGTCCTGACTTTC.

The chain has TRBV6-5 and TRBJ2-1, with 13 positions matching TRBD2. This CDR3 has 16 residues. The V segment lost 2 bases and the J segment 9 bases; nucleotides outside the gene matches: 7. Per germline, CDR1 MNHEY and CDR2 SVGAGI. The CDR3 spells CASSYQLAGGPGEQFF. DNA of the CDR3: TGTGCCAGCAGTTACCAACTAGCGGGGGGGCCTGGTGAGCAGTTCTTC.

The chain combines TRBV19 with TRBJ1-1; D uncertain. CDR3 length: 15 amino acids. Trimming removed 3 bases from V and 4 bases from J, with 15 bases in between. The germline V gene has CDR1 LNHDA and CDR2 SQIVND (reference sequence). Here the CDR3 DNA reads TGTGCCAGTAGTATGGCAGGCGGGTTGGGCACTGAAGCTTTCTTT. Amino acid sequence: CASSMAGGLGTEAFF.